This TCR beta chain came from a study of cytomegalovirus exposure and HLA in healthy donors. Overall study findings and caveats: The Asian-associated ancestry cluster reportedly had fewer N-insertions than the approximately 610-donor mean in a later analysis.

Primers included in the PCR were 60 Vbeta and 13 Jbeta primers. Libraries were prepared by immunoSEQ multiplex PCR; TCRdb keeps only in-frame clonotypes and omits some of them. The profile shows 75,000 to 90,000 clones, roughly 75% of them singletons. On this clone: Its antigen is unidentified.

This CDR3 spans 14 amino acids. Germline CDR1 reads SGHRS; CDR2 reads YFSETQ. V lost 0 bases and J lost 4; bases outside the gene matches: 3. The TCR comes from a man in his 60s in good health and CMV-seronegative. J is TRBJ2-5 and V is TRBV5-1, with 7 bases that match TRBD1. What was sequenced was PBMCs. The CDR3 region has the DNA TGCGCCAGCAGCTTGGAAGGGGGCGGAGAGACCCAGTACTTC. Its translation is CASSLEGGGETQYF. Supplemented by reference TRBV5-1 and TRBJ2-5, the full variable domain reads KAGVTQTPRYLIKTRGQQVTLSCSPISGHRSVSWYQQTPGQGLQFLFEYFSETQRNKGNFPGRFSGRQFSNSRSEMNVSTLELGDSALYLCASSLEGGGETQYFGPGTRLLVL.